This TCR beta chain derives from a study of blood T cell repertoires in COVID-19. At the level of the study: Italy, Spain and the United States were the sources of the convalescent and acute COVID-19 samples. Sources were T cells, B-cell-depleted T cells, or PBMCs; the material itself was cDNA or gDNA.

Generated by immunoSEQ multiplex PCR, the TCRdb table keeps only in-frame clones and is missing some. The sample lists 250,000 to 400,000 clones, around 90% occurring once. Germline CDR1 reads SGHAT; CDR2 reads FQNNGV. V trimming: 5 bases; J trimming: 2 bases; junction bases outside the gene matches: 6. The CDR3 is 15 amino acids. Followed longitudinally, the Seattle patients had been enrolled during active infection. This TCR was sampled from a woman in her 30s with COVID-19, enrolled during active disease. Sequenced sample: peripheral blood. The chain joins TRBV11-2 to TRBJ2-7; 10 bases agree with TRBD1. The CDR3 DNA reads TGTGCCAGCAGCCGACAGGGGGCACCACCCTACGAGCAGTACTTC. Translated: CASSRQGAPPYEQYF.